This T cell receptor beta chain was observed in a study of blood T cell repertoires in COVID-19. Study details: COVID-19 samples, acute and convalescent, were from the United States, Italy and Spain. The cDNA or gDNA used as material had been derived from T cells, B-cell-depleted T cells, or PBMCs.

CDR3 length: 15 amino acids. The trim removed 5 bases at V and 5 bases at J, leaving 7 bases unmatched. Germline CDR1 reads MNHNY; CDR2 reads SVGAGI (reference sequence). Source study methods: The authors estimated nucleated cell counts from reference gene primer amplification. Using immunoSEQ multiplex PCR, the repertoire was profiled, and TCRdb retains in-frame clones only, with some absent. That table is the source of V, J and clone size, and D and trimming were worked out from the DNA. Of about 130,000 clones listed, around 89% are singletons. The rearrangement uses TRBV6-6 and TRBJ1-1; 11 bases line up with TRBD1. Sequencing was done on a sample of peripheral blood. This TCR came from a man in his 60s with active or convalescent COVID-19. In DNA, the CDR3 is TGTGCCAGCAGTACCCGGACAGGGGGCGGTACTGAAGCTTTCTTT. Amino acid sequence: CASSTRTGGGTEAFF.